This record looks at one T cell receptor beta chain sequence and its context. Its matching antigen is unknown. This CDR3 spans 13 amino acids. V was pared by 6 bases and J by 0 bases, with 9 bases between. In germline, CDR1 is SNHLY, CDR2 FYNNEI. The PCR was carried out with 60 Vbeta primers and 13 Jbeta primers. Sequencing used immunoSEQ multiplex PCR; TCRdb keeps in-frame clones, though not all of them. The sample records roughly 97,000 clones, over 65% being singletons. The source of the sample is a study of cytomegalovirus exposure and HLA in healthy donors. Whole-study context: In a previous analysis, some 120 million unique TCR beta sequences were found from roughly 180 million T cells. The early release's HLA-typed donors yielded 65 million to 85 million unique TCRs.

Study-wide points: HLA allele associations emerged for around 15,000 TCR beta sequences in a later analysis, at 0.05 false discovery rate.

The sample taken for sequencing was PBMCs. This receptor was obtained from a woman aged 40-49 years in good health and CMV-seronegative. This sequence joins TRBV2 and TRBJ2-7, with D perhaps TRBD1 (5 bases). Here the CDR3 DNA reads TGTGCCAGCAGATGGGGCCACTCCTACGAGCAGTACTTC. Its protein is CASRWGHSYEQYF.